Sequencing of this T cell receptor beta chain was carried out in a study of blood T cell repertoires in COVID-19. Study at large: The United States, Italy and Spain supplied acute and convalescent COVID-19 samples. T cells, B-cell-depleted T cells, or PBMCs supplied cDNA or gDNA.

V gave up 0 bases and J gave up 1 base, with 13 bases separating them. CDR3 length: 17 residues. CDR1 is LGHDT, CDR2 YNNKEL, per germline (reference sequence). In the source study's methods: Nucleated cell number was recorded as an estimate derived from reference gene primer amplification. Libraries were prepared by immunoSEQ multiplex PCR; TCRdb keeps only in-frame clonotypes and omits some of them. That table furnishes V, J and clone size, whereas the DNA furnished D and trimming. The sample has roughly 340,000 clones, over 75% seen once. The sequenced sample consisted of PBMCs or T cells enriched from blood (not recorded which). The chain has TRBV3-1 (or the pseudogene TRBV3-2) and TRBJ1-3; a possible D gene is TRBD1 (6 bases). This TCR was sampled from a middle-aged man in a cohort exposed to, infected with or recovered from COVID-19 (not recorded which). The chain's CDR3 is CASSQDDRSYSGNTIYF. CDR3 DNA sequence: TGTGCCAGCAGCCAAGATGACAGGTCTTATTCTGGAAACACCATATATTTT.